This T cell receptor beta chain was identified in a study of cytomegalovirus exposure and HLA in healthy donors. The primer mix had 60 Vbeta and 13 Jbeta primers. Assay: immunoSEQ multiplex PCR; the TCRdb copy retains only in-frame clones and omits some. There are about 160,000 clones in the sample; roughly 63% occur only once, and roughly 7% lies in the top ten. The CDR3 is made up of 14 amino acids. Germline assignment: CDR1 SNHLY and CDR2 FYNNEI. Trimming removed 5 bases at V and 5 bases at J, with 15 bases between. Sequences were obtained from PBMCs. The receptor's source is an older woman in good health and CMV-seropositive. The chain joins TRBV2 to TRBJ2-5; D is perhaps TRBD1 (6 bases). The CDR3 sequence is CASSQSGASETQYF. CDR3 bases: TGTGCCAGCAGTCAATCAGGGGCGAGCGAGACCCAGTACTTC.